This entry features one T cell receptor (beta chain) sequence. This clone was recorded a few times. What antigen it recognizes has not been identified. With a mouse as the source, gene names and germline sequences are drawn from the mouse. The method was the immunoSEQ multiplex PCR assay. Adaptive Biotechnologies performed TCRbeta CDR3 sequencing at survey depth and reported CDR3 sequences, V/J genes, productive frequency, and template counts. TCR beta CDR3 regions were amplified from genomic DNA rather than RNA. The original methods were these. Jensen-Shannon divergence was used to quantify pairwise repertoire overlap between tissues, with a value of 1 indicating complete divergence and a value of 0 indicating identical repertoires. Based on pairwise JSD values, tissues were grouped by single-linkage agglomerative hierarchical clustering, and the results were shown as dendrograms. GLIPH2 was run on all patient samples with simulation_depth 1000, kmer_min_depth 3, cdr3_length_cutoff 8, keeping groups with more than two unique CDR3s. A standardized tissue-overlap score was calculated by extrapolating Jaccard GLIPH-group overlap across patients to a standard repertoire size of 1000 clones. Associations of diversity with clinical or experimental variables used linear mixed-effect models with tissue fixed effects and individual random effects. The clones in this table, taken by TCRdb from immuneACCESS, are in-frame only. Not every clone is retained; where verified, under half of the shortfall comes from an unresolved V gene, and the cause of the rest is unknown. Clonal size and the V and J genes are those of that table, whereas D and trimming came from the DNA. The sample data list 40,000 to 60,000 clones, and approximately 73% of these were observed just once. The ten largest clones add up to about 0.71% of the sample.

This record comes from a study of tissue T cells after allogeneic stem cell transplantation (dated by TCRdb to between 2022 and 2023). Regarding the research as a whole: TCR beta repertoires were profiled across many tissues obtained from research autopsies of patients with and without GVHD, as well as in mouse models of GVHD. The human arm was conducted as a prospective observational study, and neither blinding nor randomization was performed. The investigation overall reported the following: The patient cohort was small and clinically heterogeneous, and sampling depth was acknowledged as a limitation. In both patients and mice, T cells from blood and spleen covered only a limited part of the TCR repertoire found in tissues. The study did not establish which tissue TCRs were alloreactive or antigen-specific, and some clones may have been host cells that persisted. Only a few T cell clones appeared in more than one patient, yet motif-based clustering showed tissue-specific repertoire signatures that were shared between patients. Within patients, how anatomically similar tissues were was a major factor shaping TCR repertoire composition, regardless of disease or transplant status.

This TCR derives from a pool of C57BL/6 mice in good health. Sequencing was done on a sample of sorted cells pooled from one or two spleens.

For the CDR3, the sequence is CASSDRDTHQAPLF. The CDR3 bases that were read are TGTGCCAGCAGTGACCGGGACACACACCAGGCTCCGCTT. The chain is made from TRBV13-3 and TRBJ1-5; TRBD1 could be the D gene, as 6 bases match. Read data end 1 residue before the CDR3 end; the end is taken from the germline J gene. Looking up the germline V gene yields CDR1 NNHDY and CDR2 SYVADS. V loses 2 bases of germline sequence and J loses 5 bases, and the interval between the two ends is 11 bases. Measured from the cysteine to the phenylalanine, the CDR3 is 14 residues long. The 39 bases shown cover part of the CDR3, and their frame starts at base 1. Supplemented by the reference TRBV13-3 and TRBJ1-5 proteins around the CDR3, the complete variable domain is EAAVTQSPRSKVAVTGGKVTLSCHQTNNHDYMYWYRQDTGHGLRLIHYSYVADSTEKGDIPDGYKASRPSQENFSLILELASLSQTAVYFCASSDRDTHQAPLFGEGTRLSVL.